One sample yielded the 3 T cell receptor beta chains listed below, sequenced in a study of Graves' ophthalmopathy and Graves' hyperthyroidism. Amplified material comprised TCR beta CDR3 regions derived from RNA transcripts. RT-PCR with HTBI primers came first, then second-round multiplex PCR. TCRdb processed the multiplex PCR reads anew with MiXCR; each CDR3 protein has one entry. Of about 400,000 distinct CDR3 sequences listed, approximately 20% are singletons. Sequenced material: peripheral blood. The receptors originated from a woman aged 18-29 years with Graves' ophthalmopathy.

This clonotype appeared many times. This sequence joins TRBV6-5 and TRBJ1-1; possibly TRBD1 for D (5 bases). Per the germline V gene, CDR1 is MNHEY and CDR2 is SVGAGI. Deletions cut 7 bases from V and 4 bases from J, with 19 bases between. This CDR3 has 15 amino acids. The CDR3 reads CASINRGGRGTEAFF. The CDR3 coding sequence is TGTGCCAGCATCAACCGGGGGGGACGAGGCACTGAAGCTTTCTTT.

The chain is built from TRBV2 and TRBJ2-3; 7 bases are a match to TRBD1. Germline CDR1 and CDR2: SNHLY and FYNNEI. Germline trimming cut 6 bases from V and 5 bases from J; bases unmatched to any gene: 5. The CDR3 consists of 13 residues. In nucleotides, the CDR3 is TGTGCCAGCAGCCGACAGGGCGGAGATACGCAGTATTTT. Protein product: CASSRQGGDTQYF. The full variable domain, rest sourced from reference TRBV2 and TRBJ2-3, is EPEVTQTPSHQVTQMGQEVILRCVPISNHLYFYWYRQILGQKVEFLVSFYNNEISEKSEIFDDQFSVERPDGSNFTLKIRSTKLEDSAMYFCASSRQGGDTQYFGPGTRLTVL.

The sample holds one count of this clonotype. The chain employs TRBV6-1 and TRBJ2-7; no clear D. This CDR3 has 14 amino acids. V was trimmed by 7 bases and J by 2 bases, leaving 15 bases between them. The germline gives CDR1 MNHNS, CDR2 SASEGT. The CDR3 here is CASTQVQNPYEQYF. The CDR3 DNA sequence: TGTGCCAGCACCCAGGTACAAAATCCCTACGAGCAGTACTTC.